This T cell receptor beta chain was recorded in a study of identical twins. Whole-study findings and limits: Without tracking the same donors, conclusions rested on cross-sectional statistical analysis.

This CDR3 comprises 15 residues. Germline V CDR1 and CDR2: MDHEN, SYDVKM. Trimming stripped 7 bases from V and 4 bases from J, with 19 bases between. Unique molecular identifiers were present on cDNA, and template switching added a universal primer site. TCRdb ran MiXCR on the 5' RACE reads and lists one entry per CDR3 protein. The sample lists a few hundred thousand distinct CDR3 sequences, 9.6% occurring once. A note on this clonotype: Its antigen is unknown.

These data also featured in a second study, about yellow fever vaccine responses in identical twins. This second report adds: Reportedly, twins showed a vaccine T cell response that looked partly convergent and partly personalized.

The source material was PBMCs. The chain is built from TRBV28 and TRBJ1-2; D gene unclear. The receptor comes from a woman aged 18 to 35 in good health. CDR3 in DNA: TGTGCCAGCACTTACCCAATCACGGGCCCCTATGGCTACACCTTC. This gives the protein CASTYPITGPYGYTF.